The 22 T cell receptor beta chains below all came from one sample that was sequenced in a study of cytomegalovirus exposure and HLA in healthy donors. The PCR used 60 Vbeta and 13 Jbeta primers. Method: immunoSEQ multiplex PCR; TCRdb's copy keeps in-frame clones and lacks some. The sample carries 180,000 or so clones, roughly 9.4% recorded once. The sequencing sample was made of PBMCs. The receptor set was obtained from a woman in her 30s in good health and CMV-seropositive.

This clone was detected a few times. The chain carries TRBV4-1 and TRBJ2-7, with D possibly TRBD2 on 5 matching bases. The CDR3 extends over 16 amino acids. V gave up 1 base and J gave up 6 bases, with 19 bases separating them. Germline CDR1 reads MGHRA; CDR2 reads YSYEKL. This CDR3 is CASSQGRGVASFEQYF. The DNA for the CDR3 is TGCGCCAGCAGCCAAGGTAGAGGAGTAGCGAGTTTCGAGCAGTACTTC.

The CDR3, as DNA: TGTGCCAGCAGCTTGGCCGGGGGCAGGGGGGATGGCTACACCTTC. Its protein is CASSLAGGRGDGYTF. J is TRBJ1-2 and V is TRBV5-4; TRBD1 matches at 7 bases. CDR1 SGHNT and CDR2 YYREEE come from the germline V gene (reference sequence). With V trimmed by 0 bases and J by 6 bases, 8 bases remained unmatched. CDR3 length: 15 residues.

This chain links TRBV28 with TRBJ2-6; 8 bases align to TRBD1. Trimming at V came to 5 bases and at J to 3 bases, leaving 9 bases not matched to a gene. CDR1 is MDHEN and CDR2 is SYDVKM in the germline V gene. The CDR3 runs to 17 residues. The CDR3 DNA reads TGTGCCAGCAGTGGGGCAACAGGGACAGGTGGGGCCAACGTCCTGACTTTC. Translation gives CASSGATGTGGANVLTF.

This clone was observed a few times. The chain links TRBV29-1 to TRBJ2-5; TRBD2 might be the D (6 bases). The V and J ends lost 7 bases and 3 bases respectively, with 15 bases between them. From germline, CDR1 is SQVTM and CDR2 ANQGSEA. This CDR3 contains 13 residues. The CDR3 DNA is TGCAGCGCCGGGCAGTGGGGGGAAGAGACCCAGTACTTC. Its protein product is CSAGQWGEETQYF.

This clone was detected only a few times. V usage is TRBV6-1 and J usage is TRBJ1-5, with a weak D call TRBD1 (5 bases). The CDR3 loop spans 13 amino acids. V was clipped by 7 bases and J by 2 bases, with 9 bases between them. Germline V gene data show CDR1 as MNHNS and CDR2 as SASEGT. CDR3: CASIPRGNQPQHF. CDR3 nucleotides: TGTGCCAGCATCCCCAGGGGCAATCAGCCCCAGCATTTT.

The gene calls are TRBV5-1 and TRBJ1-1, with TRBD1 identical over 7 bases. V lost 0 bases to trimming and J lost 1 base; unmatched junction nucleotides: 3. Germline V gives CDR1 SGHRS, CDR2 YFSETQ. The CDR3 covers 15 residues. CDR3 protein: CASSLVGTENTEAFF. The CDR3 nucleotides are TGCGCCAGCAGCTTGGTGGGGACAGAGAACACTGAAGCTTTCTTT.

The chain has TRBV7-2 and TRBJ1-1; D unclear. The CDR3 covers 14 residues. Trimming pared 1 base from V and 7 bases from J, leaving 13 bases between. Per the germline V gene, CDR1 is SGHTA and CDR2 is FQGNSA. CDR3 bases: TGTGCCAGCAGCTTAGGGGGAGAGGTCAGTGAAGCTTTCTTT. Translating gives CASSLGGEVSEAFF.

The rearrangement joins TRBV6-6 to TRBJ1-5; TRBD1 matches 9 bases. Germline CDR1 and CDR2: MNHNY and SVGAGI (reference sequence). The CDR3 sequence is 15 residues long. The V gene end was trimmed by 5 bases and the J gene end by 9 bases; junction bases not matched to a gene: 11. The CDR3 DNA is TGTGCCAGCAGTCCCAGTACAGGGGGCTCGGTGCCCCAGCATTTT. As protein: CASSPSTGGSVPQHF.

V usage is TRBV6-1 and J usage is TRBJ2-5; 9 bases are a match to TRBD1. Germline V gives CDR1 MNHNS, CDR2 SASEGT. The CDR3 length is 16 residues. J lost 5 bases, V lost 2 bases, and 9 bases had no gene match. The CDR3 region is CASSEPPGQGKETQYF. Here the CDR3 DNA reads TGTGCCAGCAGTGAACCCCCGGGACAGGGAAAGGAGACCCAGTACTTC.

This clone was picked up a small number of times. The chain combines TRBV9 with TRBJ1-2; D gene ambiguous. V was shortened by 3 bases and J by 5 bases, with 11 bases between the two germline ends. Germline CDR1 is SGDLS and CDR2 is YYNGEE. The CDR3 is 13 residues long. The CDR3 loop reads CASSGEGGYGYTF. The CDR3 nucleotides read TGTGCCAGCAGCGGTGAAGGAGGGTATGGCTACACCTTC.

This clone has a handful of counts. This chain connects TRBV5-1 to TRBJ1-1; D remains unclear. CDR3 length equals 16 residues. V was trimmed by 0 bases and J by 1 base, leaving 13 bases between them. Germline CDR1 SGHRS, CDR2 YFSETQ. The DNA of the CDR3 is TGCGCCAGCAGCTTGGCTACAGTCAGCCGGAACACTGAAGCTTTCTTT. Translating gives CASSLATVSRNTEAFF.

The table lists this clone with a few counts. The chain carries TRBV6-1 and TRBJ2-7, with 10 bases fitting TRBD2. Per the germline V gene, CDR1 is MNHNS and CDR2 is SASEGT. V was clipped by 4 bases and J by 5 bases; unmatched bases: 17. The CDR3 is 18 residues long. The CDR3 protein is CASSVIFVMTSGSHEQYF. For the CDR3, the DNA is TGTGCCAGCAGTGTCATTTTCGTGATGACTAGCGGGTCCCACGAGCAGTACTTC.

The chain employs TRBV5-4 and TRBJ2-7; D might be TRBD2 (6 bases). The germline V gene encodes CDR1 SGHNT and CDR2 YYREEE (reference sequence). The CDR3 contains 15 residues. Trimming left V 0 bases short and J 4 bases short, with 14 bases between. The CDR3 spells CASSLVVGGLYEQYF. The DNA of the CDR3 is TGTGCCAGCAGCTTGGTTGTGGGAGGTCTTTACGAGCAGTACTTC. Looking up the rest from reference TRBV5-4 and TRBJ2-7 gives the full variable domain: ETGVTQSPTHLIKTRGQQVTLRCSSQSGHNTVSWYQQALGQGPQFIFQYYREEENGRGNFPPRFSGLQFPNYSSELNVNALELDDSALYLCASSLVVGGLYEQYFGPGTRLTVT.

This clone was picked up a small number of times. The chain employs TRBV11-2 and TRBJ2-4, with 16 bases that match TRBD2. The CDR3 consists of 17 residues. Germline CDR1 reads SGHAT; CDR2 reads FQNNGV. J was trimmed by 7 bases and V by 1 base; bases with no gene match: 4. The CDR3 nucleotides read TGTGCCAGCAGCTTAGTCGCGGGACTAGCGGGAGGGAACATTCAGTACTTC. Its translation: CASSLVAGLAGGNIQYF. Combining the CDR3 with reference TRBV11-2 and TRBJ2-4 gives the whole variable domain EAGVAQSPRYKIIEKRQSVAFWCNPISGHATLYWYQQILGQGPKLLIQFQNNGVVDDSQLPKDRFSAERLKGVDSTLKIQPAKLEDSAVYLCASSLVAGLAGGNIQYFGAGTRLSVL.

The rearrangement uses TRBV4-1 and TRBJ2-3; TRBD1 matches at 7 bases. The CDR3 covers 18 residues. J was trimmed by 0 bases and V by 2 bases; bases with no gene match: 11. Germline values: CDR1 MGHRA, CDR2 YSYEKL. CDR3 in amino acids: CASSQLGTDILSTDTQYF. As DNA, the CDR3 is TGCGCCAGCAGCCAACTCGGGACAGATATTTTAAGCACAGATACGCAGTATTTT.

V and J are TRBV7-2 and TRBJ2-1; TRBD1 matches 7 bases. Germline V lookup: CDR1 SGHTA, CDR2 FQGNSA. Losses at the gene ends were 3 bases for V and 0 bases for J; bases not matched to a gene: 2. The CDR3 has 15 amino acids. The CDR3 here is CASSLRTGSYNEQFF. CDR3 in DNA: TGTGCCAGCAGCTTGAGGACAGGCTCCTACAATGAGCAGTTCTTC.

The chain carries TRBV5-1 and TRBJ2-3, with TRBD2 matching 15 bases. The CDR3 has 21 amino acids. Germline lookup yields CDR1 SGHRS and CDR2 YFSETQ. The ends lost 4 bases at V and 2 bases at J; junction bases unmatched: 17. The CDR3 spells CASSLWTSGRAGISNTDTQYF. The CDR3 DNA is TGCGCCAGCAGCCTGTGGACTAGCGGGAGGGCCGGTATCTCTAACACAGATACGCAGTATTTT.

The rearrangement joins TRBV2 to TRBJ2-1; weak D call: TRBD2 (7 bases). The CDR3 spans 14 residues. Germline V gene lookup returns CDR1 SNHLY and CDR2 FYNNEI. Trimming left V 6 bases short and J 2 bases short, with 11 bases between. CDR3 sequence (DNA): TGTGCCAGCAGGGGCGGGGGCCCCTACAATGAGCAGTTCTTC. As protein: CASRGGGPYNEQFF.

The chain couples TRBV2 to TRBJ2-2, with TRBD2 matching 10 bases. From germline, CDR1 is SNHLY and CDR2 FYNNEI. CDR3 length: 14 amino acids. With 9 bases clipped from V and 8 bases from J, the junction kept 9 bases outside the gene matches. Here the CDR3 DNA reads TGTGCCAGTAGGGAAACTAGCGGGATAGGGGAGCTGTTTTTT. Translating gives CASRETSGIGELFF.

The chain carries TRBV2 and TRBJ2-7; 12 bases are a match to TRBD2. From germline, CDR1 is SNHLY and CDR2 FYNNEI. Unmatched junction bases numbered 8, after V lost 4 bases and J lost 1 base. The CDR3 has 17 amino acids. In nucleotides, the CDR3 is TGTGCCAGCAGTGTGGAAACTAGCGGGAGGATTTCCTACGAGCAGTACTTC. This encodes CASSVETSGRISYEQYF.

The rearrangement uses TRBV4-2 and TRBJ2-2; 7 nucleotides align to TRBD2. The V and J ends lost 0 bases and 6 bases, in that order; junction bases with no gene match: 4. The germline V gene encodes CDR1 LGHNA and CDR2 YNFKEQ. There are 15 residues in the CDR3. In DNA, the CDR3 is TGTGCCAGCAGCCAAGATGAGGGAGGGCCCGGGGAGCTGTTTTTT. Translated, it gives CASSQDEGGPGELFF.

This clone was counted between two and nine times. The V and J genes are TRBV19 and TRBJ2-3, with 7 bases aligning to TRBD2. This CDR3 comprises 13 residues. The germline gives CDR1 LNHDA, CDR2 SQIVND (reference sequence). Trimming cost V 1 base and J 6 bases; bases outside gene matches: 1. As DNA, the CDR3 is TGTGCCAGTAGTATAGGACTAGCTGATACGCAGTATTTT. It specifies CASSIGLADTQYF.